The T cell receptor beta chain under discussion was sequenced for a study of blood T cell repertoires in COVID-19. At the level of the study: PBMCs, B-cell-depleted T cells, or T cells were the source of the cDNA or gDNA that made up the material.

The CDR3 spans 19 residues. As processed by the authors: Reference gene primer amplification in the assay estimated nucleated cell counts. Repertoires were generated with immunoSEQ multiplex PCR, while TCRdb's copy carries only in-frame clones and drops some. V and J calls and clone size are copied from that table; D and trimming were computed from the DNA. The sample lists approximately 240,000 clones, 65% to 85% occurring once. This chain uses TRBV21-1 with TRBJ2-4; the table names TRBD2, a call not compared with the DNA. TRBV21-1 is annotated as a pseudogene. The source material was peripheral blood. The TCR was taken from a woman aged 25-40 years with COVID-19, enrolled during active disease. The CDR3 reads CASTPWASEPTRGKNIQYF. DNA for the CDR3: TGTGCCAGCACCCCGTGGGCTAGCGAGCCCACTAGGGGCAAAAACATTCAGTACTTC.